This T cell receptor (beta chain) was documented in a study of T cells of healthy individuals. TCRdb re-derived calls from the 5' RACE reads in MiXCR, one entry per CDR3 protein. The sample lists about 53,000 distinct CDR3 sequences, roughly 15% occurring once. The CDR3 totals 15 residues, both ends included. CDR1 is LGHNA, CDR2 YSLEER, per germline. Remarks on this clonotype: The final CDR3 position lacks the conserved phenylalanine or tryptophan, pointing to a likely read error. The limits of the CDR3 on the DNA are not certain, so only TCRdb's listed CDR3 is given.

V gene TRBV4-3 combines with J gene TRBJ2-1; TRBD2, the table's D call, was not compared with the DNA. This clonotype originated in a human donor in good health. CDR3 region: CASSYGLAVYNEQLL.